The source of this T cell receptor beta chain is a study of patients and donors after allogeneic stem cell transplantation. Via MiXCR, TCRdb re-called the RT-PCR reads, giving one row per CDR3 protein. The table includes 24,000 or so distinct CDR3 sequences, 29% detected once. The V end lost 4 bases, the J end lost 8 bases, and 20 bases lay between the germline ends. The CDR3 contains 15 residues. The chain couples TRBV12-3 or TRBV12-4 to TRBJ1-2; no clear D gene. Sequences were obtained from blood, either unsorted or a sorted T cell fraction (not recorded which). The receptor's source is a human donor who was either an allogeneic HSCT recipient or a stem cell or donor lymphocyte infusion donor (not recorded which). It is not recorded whose cells these are; they may come from a transplant donor. The CDR3 DNA reads TGTGCCAGCAGTTCGCCCGCCGGGTTTCCCGCCGGCTACACCTTC. It is translated as CASSSPAGFPAGYTF.